This entry is about one T cell receptor (beta chain). The entry originates in a study of blood T cell repertoires in COVID-19. Study-level information: Samples representing acute and convalescent COVID-19 were sourced from the United States, Italy and Spain. PBMCs, B-cell-depleted T cells, or T cells provided the cDNA or gDNA that made up the material.

Methods used by the authors: Reference gene primer amplification yielded estimated nucleated cell counts. The assay was immunoSEQ multiplex PCR, and TCRdb's table has in-frame clones only and misses some. The V and J calls and the clone size are those of that table, but D and trimming were determined from the DNA. The table records fewer than 40,000 clones, roughly 77% of them present only once. The CDR3 loop spans 15 amino acids. Trimming left V 0 bases short and J 0 bases short, with 7 bases between. The germline V gene has CDR1 SGHRS and CDR2 YFSETQ. The clonotype originates from a man older than 75 with active or convalescent COVID-19. What was sequenced was peripheral blood. The gene calls are TRBV5-1 and TRBJ2-1; D remains ambiguous. The CDR3 sequence: CASSLVADSYNEQFF. CDR3 nucleotide sequence: TGCGCCAGCAGCTTGGTTGCAGACTCCTACAATGAGCAGTTCTTC.